Listed here are 20 T cell receptor beta chains from one sample, sequenced in a study of T cells in Graves' hyperthyroidism and ophthalmopathy. What was amplified from RNA transcripts were TCR beta CDR3 regions. TCR CDR3 underwent first-round RT-PCR with the HTBI primer set. TCRdb re-derived calls from the multiplex PCR reads in MiXCR, one entry per CDR3 protein. The sample shows around 350,000 distinct CDR3 sequences, 15% to 19% of them seen only once. Sequenced input: blood. All receptors derive from a woman aged 18-30 years with Graves' hyperthyroidism that later progressed to Graves' ophthalmopathy.

This clonotype was observed once. This chain links TRBV28 with TRBJ2-2; TRBD1 might be the D (5 bases). The CDR3 loop spans 15 amino acids. The V end was cut by 6 bases, the J end by 3 bases, with 14 bases between. Germline loops: CDR1 MDHEN, CDR2 SYDVKM. The CDR3: CASSLERGDTGELFF. CDR3 DNA: TGTGCCAGCAGCCTCGAAAGGGGCGACACCGGGGAGCTGTTTTTT.

This clonotype appeared many times. This chain links TRBV3-1 with TRBJ2-7, with 11 bases aligning to TRBD2. CDR3 length equals 15 residues. The J segment lost 0 bases and the V segment lost 3 bases, leaving 1 base of the junction unmatched. Germline CDR1 reads LGHDT; CDR2 reads YNNKEL (reference sequence). The CDR3 bases are TGTGCCAGCAGCCAGGGACTAGCGGTCTCCTACGAGCAGTACTTC. The encoded protein is CASSQGLAVSYEQYF.

This chain links TRBV7-3 with TRBJ2-5; D gene unclear. The CDR3 spans 17 residues. Trimming removed 1 base at V and 3 bases at J, with 18 bases between. From germline, CDR1 is SGHTA and CDR2 FQGTGA. The CDR3 DNA is TGTGCCAGCAGCTTAATTGGGCCGGCAGATGGAAAAGAGACCCAGTACTTC. It encodes CASSLIGPADGKETQYF. Together with reference TRBV7-3 and TRBJ2-5, the CDR3 gives the full variable domain: GAGVSQTPSNKVTEKGKYVELRCDPISGHTALYWYRQSLGQGPEFLIYFQGTGAADDSGLPNDRFFAVRPEGSVSTLKIQRTERGDSAVYLCASSLIGPADGKETQYFGPGTRLLVL.

This clonotype was seen at least ten times. The chain joins TRBV29-1 to TRBJ2-3; D possibly corresponds to TRBD1 (5 bases). V lost 1 base and J 5 bases, leaving 13 bases between the germline ends. The CDR3 has 14 amino acids. Germline V gene data show CDR1 as SQVTM and CDR2 as ANQGSEA. This chain's CDR3 is CSVEVGATRDTQYF. The DNA of the CDR3 is TGCAGCGTTGAAGTTGGGGCCACCCGAGATACGCAGTATTTT.

The CDR3 sequence: CASRDSSKETQYF. Written as DNA, the CDR3 is TGTGCCAGCAGGGACAGCTCGAAGGAGACCCAGTACTTC. V usage is TRBV6-2 or TRBV6-3 and J usage is TRBJ2-5; weak D call: TRBD1 (6 bases). From germline, CDR1 is MNHEY and CDR2 SVGEGT. The germline V and J ends were trimmed by 6 bases and 5 bases, with 13 bases remaining between them. The CDR3 consists of 13 residues.

This clonotype showed up many times. The rearrangement uses TRBV12-3 or TRBV12-4 and TRBJ2-1, with TRBD2 as a possible D gene (5 bases). V was cut by 5 bases and J by 9 bases, with 17 bases left in between. The CDR3 extends over 14 amino acids. This CDR3 is CASSPRTGNTEQFF. The CDR3 bases are TGTGCCAGCAGTCCACGGACGGGAAACACTGAGCAGTTCTTC.

This clonotype was counted ten times or more. The chain has TRBV7-2 and TRBJ2-3, with 7 bases aligning to TRBD2. This CDR3 comprises 18 residues. V lost 5 bases to trimming and J lost 2 bases; unmatched junction nucleotides: 16. The V gene's germline CDR1 is SGHTA and CDR2 FQGNSA. The CDR3 loop reads CASSPQPAGAGLTDTQYF. DNA for the CDR3: TGTGCCAGCAGCCCCCAACCCGCGGGAGCGGGACTCACAGATACGCAGTATTTT.

In this sample, this clonotype turned up a few times. The rearrangement joins TRBV10-3 to TRBJ1-3; no clear D gene. The CDR3 consists of 15 residues. Germline-derived CDR1 and CDR2 are ENHRY and SYGVKD. V lost 3 bases to trimming and J lost 4 bases, with 13 bases between them. The CDR3 protein is CAISDLTKRGNTIYF. The CDR3 nucleotides read TGTGCCATCAGTGACCTAACCAAGAGGGGAAACACCATATATTTT.

This clonotype was found many times. The V and J genes are TRBV28 and TRBJ2-2; perhaps TRBD2 as D (7 bases). Germline V gives CDR1 MDHEN, CDR2 SYDVKM. The CDR3 covers 15 residues. V lost 6 bases and J lost 2, with 13 bases in between. CDR3 sequence (DNA): TGTGCCAGCAGCCCAAGGGGGGGTAACACCGGGGAGCTGTTTTTT. The encoded protein is CASSPRGGNTGELFF.

Many counts were recorded for this clonotype. This rearrangement joins TRBV10-3 to TRBJ2-5, with 7 bases matching TRBD1. The length of the CDR3 is 14 residues. Per the germline V gene, CDR1 is ENHRY and CDR2 is SYGVKD. The V and J ends lost 2 bases and 2 bases, in that order; junction bases with no gene match: 2. The CDR3 region is CAISERQGQETQYF. The CDR3, as DNA: TGTGCCATCAGTGAGCGACAGGGACAAGAGACCCAGTACTTC.

The table lists this clonotype with a few counts. J is TRBJ2-1 and V is TRBV5-1; D is perhaps TRBD1 (6 bases). The germline CDR1 and CDR2 sequences are SGHRS and YFSETQ. This CDR3 is 17 amino acids long. The V gene lost 2 bases and the J gene lost 0 bases, with 15 bases spanning the gap. The CDR3 sequence: CASSFPPRTDSYNEQFF. The CDR3, as DNA: TGCGCCAGCAGCTTTCCTCCCCGGACAGACTCCTACAATGAGCAGTTCTTC.

This clonotype was counted ten times or more. The chain employs TRBV2 and TRBJ2-1, with D unresolved. The CDR3 length is 11 residues. Germline-derived CDR1 and CDR2 are SNHLY and FYNNEI. V was clipped by 3 bases and J by 5 bases, with 2 bases between them. The CDR3 DNA is TGTGCCAGCAGTGAGAACAATGAGCAGTTCTTC. Its translation is CASSENNEQFF. Full variable domain (outside the CDR3, taken from reference TRBV2 and TRBJ2-1): EPEVTQTPSHQVTQMGQEVILRCVPISNHLYFYWYRQILGQKVEFLVSFYNNEISEKSEIFDDQFSVERPDGSNFTLKIRSTKLEDSAMYFCASSENNEQFFGPGTRLTVL.

This clonotype has ten or more counts. The rearrangement uses TRBV28 and TRBJ2-7, with 13 bases that match TRBD2. The CDR3 has 18 residues. V dropped 10 bases and J dropped 0; count of bases not matched to a gene: 15. In germline, CDR1 is MDHEN, CDR2 SYDVKM. The CDR3 bases are TGTGCCATTAATGGGCAACCCGGGACTAGCGGGACCTCCTACGAGCAGTACTTC. Encoded protein: CAINGQPGTSGTSYEQYF.

The rearrangement joins TRBV6-2 or TRBV6-3 to TRBJ2-6; D might be TRBD1 (6 bases). The CDR3 extends over 18 amino acids. Germline CDR1 reads MNHEY; CDR2 reads SVGEGT. V lost 7 bases, J lost 4 bases, and 23 bases lay in between. The CDR3 spells CASTEGTRGSMGANVLTF. The CDR3 region has the DNA TGTGCCAGCACCGAAGGTACCAGGGGATCGATGGGGGCCAACGTCCTGACTTTC.

This clonotype was counted many times. The gene calls are TRBV20-1 and TRBJ1-1; 8 bases are a match to TRBD1. Germline CDR1 reads DFQATT; CDR2 reads SNEGSKA (reference sequence). The CDR3 extends over 14 amino acids. V shed 6 bases and J 8 bases; nucleotides not matched to a gene: 14. The CDR3 here is CSARSHRGFPEAFF. The CDR3 bases are TGCAGTGCGAGATCCCACAGGGGGTTCCCCGAAGCTTTCTTT.

This clonotype has at least ten counts. The chain carries TRBV20-1 and TRBJ2-7, with 10 bases that match TRBD2. This CDR3 has 15 residues. The V and J ends lost 5 bases and 4 bases, in that order; junction bases with no gene match: 11. CDR1 is DFQATT, CDR2 SNEGSKA, per germline (reference sequence). The CDR3 region is CSAQQPGLALYEQYF. CDR3 sequence (DNA): TGCAGTGCTCAACAGCCGGGACTAGCGTTATACGAGCAGTACTTC.

This clonotype was seen ten or more times. The V call is TRBV3-1, the J call TRBJ2-1; a possible D gene is TRBD2 (6 bases). The V gene's germline CDR1 is LGHDT and CDR2 YNNKEL (reference sequence). There are 13 residues in the CDR3. V dropped 0 bases and J dropped 9 bases, with 9 bases sitting between them. In DNA, the CDR3 is TGTGCCAGCAGCCAAGACGTAGCGGCTGAGCAGTTCTTC. Protein sequence: CASSQDVAAEQFF.

This chain links TRBV6-1 with TRBJ2-7, with D hard to call. Germline V gives CDR1 MNHNS, CDR2 SASEGT. The length of the CDR3 is 16 residues. V was clipped by 3 bases and J by 1 base, with 16 bases between them. The CDR3 here is CASSDTRWAESYEQYF. The DNA for the CDR3 is TGTGCCAGCAGTGATACCCGGTGGGCGGAGTCCTACGAGCAGTACTTC.

This rearrangement joins TRBV6-2 or TRBV6-3 to TRBJ1-5; the match to TRBD1 covers 7 bases. Trimming took 7 bases from V and 6 from J; bases not matched to a gene: 9. This CDR3 is built from 14 residues. Germline CDR1 reads MNHEY; CDR2 reads SVGEGT. The CDR3, as DNA: TGTGCCAGCACCACAACAGGGGCTGGTCAGCCCCAGCATTTT. This codes for CASTTTGAGQPQHF.

This clonotype was counted at least ten times. The V call is TRBV12-3 or TRBV12-4, the J call TRBJ2-7; weak D call: TRBD2 (6 bases). Between the trimmed V and J ends, which lost 4 bases and 4 bases, there was a span of 11 bases. The CDR3 has 13 residues. The CDR3 here is CASSSPGEYEQYF. The CDR3, as DNA: TGTGCCAGCAGTTCTCCGGGAGAATACGAGCAGTACTTC.